This TCR beta chain originates from a study of blood T cell repertoires in COVID-19 (dated by TCRdb to the early 2020s). Context from the whole study: Samples covering the acute and convalescent phases of COVID-19 were provided by collaborators in the United States, Italy and Spain. The prospective study material was composed of cDNA or gDNA derived from T cells, B-cell-depleted T cells, or PBMCs. The dataset comprised deeply sampled blood TCRbeta repertoires from subjects exposed to, actively infected with, or recovered from COVID-19. The repertoires were released in a freely available public database meant as a resource for research on the immune response to SARS-CoV-2. The samples were drawn from the first 160 participants of the ongoing ImmuneRACE study and from some 1,300 subjects provided by 6 global collaborators. Sample metadata almost always included a de-identified subject ID, COVID-19 status, age in years and sex. Where available, HLA class I and class II types were obtained from metadata supplied by the sample provider rather than from assay-based typing.

TCRbeta CDR3 regions were amplified from genomic DNA using the immunoSEQ Assay, a bias-controlled multiplex PCR. As for how the authors treated the data: The number of nucleated cells in each sample was estimated from the amplification of reference gene primers within the assay. Sequence reads were collapsed and filtered to measure the absolute abundance of every unique TCRbeta CDR3 rearrangement. For each sample, productive Simpson clonality was calculated by taking the square root of Simpson's diversity index across productive rearrangements. TCRdb re-hosts the immuneACCESS table, in-frame sequences only. Its copies lack some clones; in the studies checked, an unresolved V gene accounts for under half of them, and the cause for the rest is not known. V and J calls and clone size follow that table, whereas D and trimming were derived from the DNA. Recorded for this sample are hundreds of thousands of clones; 87% of them occurred a single time. About 1.6% of the sample rests with the top ten.

Results the study describes overall, beyond this receptor: Clinical and demographic metadata were provided uncurated, with the amount varying by source and participant.

Comment on this clone: Its antigen remains unidentified. Within one base of it there is no much larger clone, and no base qualities were kept.

Samples from volunteer blood donors who had recovered from COVID-19 were contributed by a second Seattle source. Whole blood was collected in K2EDTA tubes by collaborating institutions according to the institutions' own protocols. For TCRbeta analysis, collaborators shipped samples in one of three forms: frozen whole blood, isolated PBMCs, or DNA extracted from either of those sample types. This clonotype was sampled from a woman aged 40-49 years who had recovered from COVID-19. Sequenced sample: peripheral blood.

The CDR3 has the sequence CASSERPGQGKWNEQFF. DNA sequence: TGTGCCAGCAGTGAACGCCCGGGACAGGGCAAGTGGAATGAGCAGTTCTTC. The chain is made from TRBV9 and TRBJ2-1, with TRBD1 matching 9 junction bases. The CDR3 spans 17 residues, from the cysteine through the phenylalanine. This entry keeps only the CDR3 DNA: 51 bases, framed from base 1. Per the germline V gene, SGDLS is the CDR1 and YYNGEE is the CDR2. V is pruned by 5 bases and J by 7 bases, leaving 16 bases of the junction without a gene match.